Below, 13 T cell receptor beta chains from the same sample are listed, as sequenced in a study of blood T cells in healthy people across ages. Then a second PCR, running roughly 7 to 11 cycles, was carried out with a sample-barcoded 5' primer and a J-beta primer mix. TCRdb re-analysed the 5' RACE reads in MiXCR, keeping a single row per CDR3 protein. The sample records approximately 800,000 distinct CDR3 sequences, 20% to 30% being singletons. The data also belong to a second study, concerning T cells of mothers and their children.

Sequencing was done on a sample of blood. The receptor source for this set is a boy younger than 18 in good health.

This clonotype was seen repeatedly, ten times or more. V and J are TRBV18 and TRBJ2-2, with D uncertain. Germline V gives CDR1 KGHSH, CDR2 LQKENI. Between the trimmed V and J ends, which lost 2 bases and 6 bases, there was a span of 13 bases. The CDR3 is 15 amino acids. The CDR3 DNA reads TGTGCCAGCTCACCAAATCGGCAGGTCTCCGGGGAGCTGTTTTTT. Translated: CASSPNRQVSGELFF.

The rearrangement uses TRBV20-1 and TRBJ1-5; unclear D gene. Germline CDR1 DFQATT, CDR2 SNEGSKA (reference sequence). The CDR3 runs to 15 residues. The germline V and J ends were trimmed by 5 bases and 6 bases, with 20 bases remaining between them. The CDR3 spells CSAVGSPAGSQPQHF. DNA for the CDR3: TGCAGTGCTGTGGGGTCTCCGGCGGGCAGTCAGCCCCAGCATTTT.

V usage is TRBV7-9 and J usage is TRBJ1-2, with D unresolved. V was cut by 5 bases and J by 4 bases, with 8 bases left in between. CDR1 and CDR2 (germline): SEHNR, FQNEAQ (reference sequence). CDR3 length: 12 amino acids. CDR3 DNA: TGTGCCAGCAGCCCTTCTCCCTATGGCTACACCTTC. Translating gives CASSPSPYGYTF.

This sequence joins TRBV29-1 and TRBJ1-1, with 7 bases fitting TRBD1. This CDR3 contains 11 residues. The J segment lost 3 bases and the V segment lost 5 bases, leaving 0 bases of the junction unmatched. In germline, CDR1 is SQVTM, CDR2 ANQGSEA. In nucleotides, the CDR3 is TGCAGCGTTACAGGGGACACTGAAGCTTTCTTT. Translated: CSVTGDTEAFF.

In its sample, this clonotype was seen a few times. One junction end does not reproduce the germline sequence, and a read error may be involved. The V gene is TRBV25-1, the J gene TRBJ1-4, with D hard to call. Per germline, CDR1 MGHDK and CDR2 SYGVNS. There are 13 residues in the CDR3. In nucleotides, the CDR3 is TGTGCCAGCAGTGCGCAGGACGGAGCCCGGGAGATTTTT. Translation: CASSAQDGAREIF.

A few counts support this clonotype. The CDR3 DNA follows: TGTGCCAGCAGACCTATAGCGGGGGGGCGACAGACCCAGTACTTC. Amino acids: CASRPIAGGRQTQYF. The rearrangement joins TRBV7-2 to TRBJ2-5; 11 nucleotides match TRBD2. The ends lost 6 bases at V and 6 bases at J; junction bases unmatched: 9. The CDR3 contains 15 residues. The V gene's germline CDR1 is SGHTA and CDR2 FQGNSA.

In its sample, this clonotype was seen many times. The V and J genes are TRBV7-9 and TRBJ2-2, with D possibly being TRBD1 (6 bases). The V end lost 2 bases, the J end lost 4 bases, and 14 bases lay between the germline ends. Germline assignment: CDR1 SEHNR and CDR2 FQNEAQ (reference sequence). CDR3 length equals 16 residues. CDR3 sequence (DNA): TGTGCCAGCAGCTTACCTTACAGGGATAGCACCGGGGAGCTGTTTTTT. Translated: CASSLPYRDSTGELFF.

The rearrangement joins TRBV28 to TRBJ2-7; 8 positions agree with TRBD1. V lost 5 bases and J lost 2; bases outside the gene matches: 5. Germline CDR1 MDHEN, CDR2 SYDVKM. The CDR3 runs 14 residues. CDR3 nucleotides: TGTGCCAGCAGTACGAGACAGGGGACCTACGAGCAGTACTTC. Its translation: CASSTRQGTYEQYF.

At least ten counts were recorded for this clonotype. The chain couples TRBV11-2 to TRBJ2-5; perhaps TRBD2 as D (5 bases). Trimming stripped 4 bases from V and 10 bases from J, with 25 bases between. The germline V gene encodes CDR1 SGHAT and CDR2 FQNNGV. The CDR3 totals 16 residues. The CDR3 spells CASSSWPARPGVGQYF. CDR3 in DNA: TGTGCCAGCAGCTCCTGGCCAGCCCGACCCGGGGTGGGCCAGTACTTC. The variable domain in full, with the rest retrieved from reference TRBV11-2 and TRBJ2-5, is EAGVAQSPRYKIIEKRQSVAFWCNPISGHATLYWYQQILGQGPKLLIQFQNNGVVDDSQLPKDRFSAERLKGVDSTLKIQPAKLEDSAVYLCASSSWPARPGVGQYFGPGTRLLVL.

A few counts support this clonotype. The rearrangement joins TRBV5-1 to TRBJ2-3; D is uncertain. The CDR3 totals 14 residues. Trimming removed 2 bases at V and 5 bases at J, with 12 bases between. CDR1 is SGHRS, CDR2 YFSETQ, per germline. CDR3 nucleotide sequence: TGCGCCAGCAGCTTAGAGAGTATGCGAGATACGCAGTATTTT. Amino acid sequence: CASSLESMRDTQYF.

The genes are TRBV7-3 and TRBJ2-3; maybe TRBD2 (5 bases). Trimming removed 0 bases from V and 2 bases from J, with 9 bases in between. The germline CDR1 and CDR2 sequences are SGHTA and FQGTGA. The CDR3 contains 15 residues. CDR3 protein: CASSLTGLTTDTQYF. CDR3 sequence (DNA): TGTGCCAGCAGCTTAACCGGACTCACCACAGATACGCAGTATTTT.

Regarding this clonotype: In this CDR3 the conserved last residue, phenylalanine or tryptophan, is missing, so a read error is likely. The rearrangement uses TRBV3-1 and TRBJ2-7, with D perhaps being TRBD1 or TRBD2 (6 bases each). Germline assignment: CDR1 LGHDT and CDR2 YNNKEL (reference sequence). Trimming left V 7 bases short and J 0 bases short, with 13 bases between. There are 14 residues in the CDR3. Here the CDR3 DNA reads TGTGCCAGCACTCTACGGGGGCACTCCTACGAGCAGTACCTC. It yields the protein CASTLRGHSYEQYL.

The chain links TRBV7-9 to TRBJ1-4; D is undetermined. Trimming pared 4 bases from V and 8 bases from J, leaving 14 bases between. Germline-derived CDR1 and CDR2 are SEHNR and FQNEAQ (reference sequence). This CDR3 is 14 amino acids long. CDR3 bases: TGTGCCAGCAGCTCCAGGACGGGAAGAGAAAAACTGTTTTTT. Protein product: CASSSRTGREKLFF.